This T cell receptor (beta chain) was retrieved from a study of identical twins. Broader study findings: In cord blood, abundant beta clonotypes had fewer insertions; memory showed no trend. Out-of-frame alpha sequences that twins shared showed excess low generation probability.

This clonotype has a count of ten or more. Its target is not known. V dropped 5 bases and J dropped 5 bases, with 9 bases sitting between them. Germline CDR1 LGHDT, CDR2 YNNKEL (reference sequence). This CDR3 region has 13 residues. A template switching step contributed a universal primer site, while unique molecular identifiers were present in the cDNA. TCRdb itself ran the 5' RACE reads through MiXCR, one entry per CDR3 protein. The sample consists of 650,000 to 800,000 distinct CDR3 sequences, around 8.3% of them appearing once. Everyone who gave samples was a healthy Caucasian. These data also featured in a second study, about yellow fever vaccine responses in identical twins.

Sequences were obtained from PBMCs. The chain recombines TRBV3-1 with TRBJ2-2; weak D call: TRBD1 (6 bases). This sequence was found in a woman between 18 and 29 years old in good health. CDR3: CASSTGPTGELFF. The CDR3 DNA reads TGTGCCAGCAGCACAGGGCCGACCGGGGAGCTGTTTTTT. Full variable domain (rest looked up from reference TRBV3-1 and TRBJ2-2): DTAVSQTPKYLVTQMGNDKSIKCEQNLGHDTMYWYKQDSKKFLKIMFSYNNKELIINETVPNRFSPKSPDKAHLNLHINSLELGDSAVYFCASSTGPTGELFFGEGSRLTVL.